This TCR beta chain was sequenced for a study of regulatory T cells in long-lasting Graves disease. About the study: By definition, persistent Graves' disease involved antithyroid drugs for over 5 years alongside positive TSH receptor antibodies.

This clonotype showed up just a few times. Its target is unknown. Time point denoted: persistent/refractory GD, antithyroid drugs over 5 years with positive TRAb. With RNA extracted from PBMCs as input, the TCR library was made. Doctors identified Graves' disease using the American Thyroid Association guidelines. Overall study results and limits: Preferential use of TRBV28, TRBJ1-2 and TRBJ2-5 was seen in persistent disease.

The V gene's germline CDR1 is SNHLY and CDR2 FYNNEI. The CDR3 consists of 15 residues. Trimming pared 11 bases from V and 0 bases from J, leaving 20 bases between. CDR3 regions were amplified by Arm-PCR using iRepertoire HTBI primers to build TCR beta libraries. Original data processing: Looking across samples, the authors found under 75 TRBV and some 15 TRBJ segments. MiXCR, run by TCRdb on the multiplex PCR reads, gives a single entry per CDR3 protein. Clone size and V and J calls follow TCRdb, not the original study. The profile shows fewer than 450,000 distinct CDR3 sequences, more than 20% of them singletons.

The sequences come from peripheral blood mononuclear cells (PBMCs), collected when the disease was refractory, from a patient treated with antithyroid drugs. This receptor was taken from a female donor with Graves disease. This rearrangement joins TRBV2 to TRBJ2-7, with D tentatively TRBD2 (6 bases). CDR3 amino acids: CAGMGGGESSYEQYF. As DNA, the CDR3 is TGTGCCGGCATGGGAGGCGGCGAGAGCTCCTACGAGCAGTACTTC.